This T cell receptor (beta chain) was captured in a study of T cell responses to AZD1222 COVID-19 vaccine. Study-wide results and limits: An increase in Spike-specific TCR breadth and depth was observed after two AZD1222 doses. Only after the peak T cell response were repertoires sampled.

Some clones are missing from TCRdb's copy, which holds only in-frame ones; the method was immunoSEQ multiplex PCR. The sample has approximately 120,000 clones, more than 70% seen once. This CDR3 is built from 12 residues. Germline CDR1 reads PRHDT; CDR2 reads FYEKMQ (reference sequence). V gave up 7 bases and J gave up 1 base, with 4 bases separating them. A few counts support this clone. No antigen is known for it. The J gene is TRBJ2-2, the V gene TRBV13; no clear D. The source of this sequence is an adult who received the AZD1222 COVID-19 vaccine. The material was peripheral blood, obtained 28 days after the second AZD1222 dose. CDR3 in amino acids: CASNMNTGELFF. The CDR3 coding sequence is TGTGCCAGCAACATGAACACCGGGGAGCTGTTTTTT.